The sequence of this T cell receptor (beta chain) was determined in a study of T cell responses to AZD1222 COVID-19 vaccine. Produced via immunoSEQ multiplex PCR; TCRdb's table is partial and in-frame only. This repertoire shows roughly 110,000 clones, about nine tenths found once; its top ten account for approximately 4%. Study findings and constraints: None of the repertoires were sampled until the peak T cell response had passed. The donors showed a predominance of white British ancestry and of females, with possible underestimation of clonal diversity.

V shed 0 bases and J 1 base; nucleotides not matched to a gene: 5. The germline CDR1 and CDR2 sequences are MNHEY and SVGEGT. The CDR3 consists of 18 residues. Regarding this clone: The antigen remains undetermined.

The TCR originated in an adult in good health. Sample: peripheral blood, taken on day 0 of AZD1222 vaccination. This chain uses TRBV6-2 or TRBV6-3 with TRBJ2-3; TRBD2 matches 12 bases. As DNA, the CDR3 is TGTGCCAGCAGTTACTCGACTAGCGGGGGCCAAGGCACAGATACGCAGTATTTT. It specifies CASSYSTSGGQGTDTQYF.